One and the same sample provided the 26 T cell receptor beta chains below, sequenced in a study of T-cell memory formation after mild COVID-19. One entry per CDR3 protein results from TCRdb running MiXCR on the 5' RACE reads. Of more than 100,000 distinct CDR3 sequences in the sample, over 15% were seen once. Material: PBMCs or a T cell subset sorted from them (not recorded which). The receptor set was obtained from a man aged 18 to 35 who had mild COVID-19 (a few samples of this study predate the infection). Cell type and time point are not known.

The CDR3 reads CATAEEGYQETQYF. Here the CDR3 DNA reads TGTGCCACCGCCGAGGAGGGATACCAAGAGACCCAGTACTTC. The genes are TRBV5-4 and TRBJ2-5, with D perhaps TRBD2 (6 bases). This CDR3 comprises 14 residues. Trimming took off 9 bases at V and 0 bases at J, with 15 bases between the two ends. CDR1 and CDR2 from the germline V gene are SGHNT and YYREEE (reference sequence).

There are a few counts of this clonotype. The rearrangement links TRBV5-1 to TRBJ2-3; D is perhaps TRBD1 or TRBD2 (5 bases each). The CDR3 runs to 16 residues. CDR1 is SGHRS, CDR2 YFSETQ, per germline. Deletions cut 3 bases from V and 3 bases from J, with 17 bases between. The CDR3 coding sequence is TGCGCCAGCAGCTCGCAAACGGGGCGAGGGACAGATACGCAGTATTTT. It encodes CASSSQTGRGTDTQYF.

CDR3 sequence reads: CSASIQGYEQYF. In nucleotides, the CDR3 is TGCAGTGCTAGTATACAGGGGTACGAGCAGTACTTC. The rearrangement links TRBV20-1 to TRBJ2-7; 7 nucleotides align to TRBD1. The germline CDR1 and CDR2 sequences are DFQATT and SNEGSKA (reference sequence). The CDR3 has 12 amino acids. V lost 3 bases and J lost 4; bases outside the gene matches: 3.

A few counts support this clonotype. The chain combines TRBV11-2 with TRBJ2-5, with 9 bases matching TRBD1. The germline V gene has CDR1 SGHAT and CDR2 FQNNGV. V was pared by 1 base and J by 1 base, with 13 bases of the junction left unmatched. CDR3 size: 19 residues. The CDR3 loop is CASSLGPLAGTGFQETQYF. CDR3 DNA: TGTGCCAGCAGCTTAGGGCCCCTTGCCGGGACAGGGTTCCAAGAGACCCAGTACTTC.

In this sample, this clonotype turned up a few times. V gene TRBV20-1 combines with J gene TRBJ1-1, with D possibly being TRBD1 (5 bases). V lost 5 bases and J 0 bases, leaving 13 bases between the germline ends. CDR1 and CDR2 (germline): DFQATT, SNEGSKA (reference sequence). There are 14 residues in the CDR3. The CDR3 bases are TGCAGTGCTGTTAGACAGAATTTGAACACTGAAGCTTTCTTT. Its protein is CSAVRQNLNTEAFF.

This clonotype showed up just a few times. The chain carries TRBV10-3 and TRBJ1-2, with 7 bases lining up with TRBD1. This CDR3 is 13 amino acids long. V was clipped by 4 bases and J by 3 bases; unmatched bases: 2. Per germline, CDR1 ENHRY and CDR2 SYGVKD. This CDR3 is CAISVGQDYGYTF. The CDR3 DNA is TGTGCCATCAGTGTCGGACAGGACTATGGCTACACCTTC.

This clonotype has a count of ten or more. The V call is TRBV7-2, the J call TRBJ2-1, with D possibly called TRBD1 or TRBD2 (5 bases each). The CDR3 has 14 amino acids. The ends were cut back, 5 bases at V and 10 bases at J, with 18 bases in the middle. The V gene's germline CDR1 is SGHTA and CDR2 FQGNSA. In nucleotides, the CDR3 is TGTGCCAGCAGCCGAGGGACCAGGGTTTCGGAGCAGTTCTTC. It translates to CASSRGTRVSEQFF. Full variable domain (outside the CDR3, taken from reference TRBV7-2 and TRBJ2-1): GAGVSQSPSNKVTEKGKDVELRCDPISGHTALYWYRQSLGQGLEFLIYFQGNSAPDKSGLPSDRFSAERTGGSVSTLTIQRTQQEDSAVYLCASSRGTRVSEQFFGPGTRLTVL.

A few counts support this clonotype. V is TRBV4-3 and J is TRBJ1-2; 12 bases agree with TRBD1. This CDR3 has 17 amino acids. Unmatched junction bases numbered 10, after V lost 0 bases and J lost 8 bases. Germline CDR1 LGHNA, CDR2 YSLEER. CDR3 DNA: TGCGCCAGCAGCCAAGATCCTGCCGCGGGACAGGGGGCCGGCTACACCTTC. It specifies CASSQDPAAGQGAGYTF.

The genes are TRBV6-2 or TRBV6-3 and TRBJ2-3; the D is unclear. This CDR3 region has 15 residues. Germline assignment: CDR1 MNHEY and CDR2 SVGEGT. The V end was cut by 0 bases, the J end by 5 bases, with 12 bases between. The CDR3 DNA is TGTGCCAGCAGTTACTCAGGGCGATCCGGAGATACGCAGTATTTT. It yields the protein CASSYSGRSGDTQYF.

This clonotype was counted at least ten times. The rearrangement joins TRBV7-3 to TRBJ2-1; the D is unclear. With 3 bases removed from V and 8 bases from J, the gap between germline ends came to 17 bases. Germline loops: CDR1 SGHTA, CDR2 FQGTGA. CDR3 size: 15 residues. CDR3 sequence reads: CASSFRGSQNDEQFF. DNA of the CDR3: TGTGCCAGCAGCTTTCGTGGATCACAGAACGATGAGCAGTTCTTC.

This clonotype showed up many times. The genes are TRBV12-3 or TRBV12-4 and TRBJ1-6; 7 positions match TRBD1. This CDR3 is 13 amino acids long. With 5 bases clipped from V and 10 bases from J, the junction kept 5 bases outside the gene matches. The CDR3 loop reads CASSVTGESPLHF. CDR3 DNA: TGTGCCAGCAGTGTAACAGGGGAATCACCCCTCCACTTT.

The chain combines TRBV6-1 with TRBJ1-1; TRBD1 matches at 7 bases. Germline V gene data show CDR1 as MNHNS and CDR2 as SASEGT. V gave up 6 bases and J gave up 1 base; unmatched junction bases: 14. The CDR3 sequence is 17 residues long. The CDR3 nucleotides read TGTGCCAGCAGGGAGTTCACCACCGGGACAGCGAACACTGAAGCTTTCTTT. It encodes CASREFTTGTANTEAFF.

The gene calls are TRBV5-1 and TRBJ1-1, with D tentatively TRBD1 (5 bases). In germline, CDR1 is SGHRS, CDR2 YFSETQ. The CDR3 sequence is 14 residues long. V was cut by 6 bases and J by 1 base, with 13 bases left in between. CDR3 nucleotides: TGCGCCAGCAACCGAAACCAGGGGAACACTGAAGCTTTCTTT. Translation: CASNRNQGNTEAFF.

This clonotype was detected a few times. The chain has TRBV2 and TRBJ2-5; D is undetermined. V dropped 8 bases and J dropped 0 bases, with 10 bases sitting between them. The CDR3 runs to 13 residues. In germline, CDR1 is SNHLY, CDR2 FYNNEI. CDR3 protein: CASLRSYQETQYF. Here the CDR3 DNA reads TGTGCCAGCCTACGGAGCTACCAAGAGACCCAGTACTTC.

Concerning this clonotype itself: One junction end disagrees with the germline gene, perhaps due to a read error. The CDR3 region has the DNA TGTTCCTGGACTCATTACCGTGGTGAGACCCAGTACTTC. Its translation: CSWTHYRGETQYF. V and J are TRBV30 and TRBJ2-5; D might be TRBD2 (5 bases). The CDR3 loop spans 13 amino acids. Per the germline V gene, CDR1 is GTSNPN and CDR2 is SVGIG (reference sequence).

This clonotype was observed a handful of times. The rearrangement uses TRBV9 and TRBJ1-6; TRBD1 is a possible D gene (5 bases). V shed 4 bases and J shed 7 bases, with 15 bases lying between them. CDR1 is SGDLS, CDR2 YYNGEE, per germline. The CDR3 totals 15 residues. DNA for the CDR3: TGTGCCAGCAGCTCACTCGGGCGGGGCAATTCACCCCTCCACTTT. Its translation is CASSSLGRGNSPLHF.

The chain links TRBV12-3 or TRBV12-4 to TRBJ1-6; D gene unclear. Trimming took off 5 bases at V and 8 bases at J, with 10 bases between the two ends. This CDR3 contains 13 residues. The chain's CDR3 is CASSPQIHSPLHF. CDR3 bases: TGTGCCAGCAGTCCCCAGATTCATTCACCCCTCCACTTT.

The chain employs TRBV6-2 or TRBV6-3 and TRBJ2-7; 10 nucleotides line up with TRBD1. Germline V lookup: CDR1 MNHEY, CDR2 SVGEGT. V dropped 6 bases and J dropped 6; count of bases not matched to a gene: 8. There are 14 residues in the CDR3. In DNA form, the CDR3 reads TGTGCCAGCAGCACACGACAGGGGGCCATCGAGCAGTACGTC. It encodes CASSTRQGAIEQYV.

The chain links TRBV7-8 to TRBJ1-1, with 10 bases fitting TRBD1. The CDR3 spans 14 residues. CDR1 and CDR2 from the germline V gene are SGHVS and FQNEAQ. The V segment lost 5 bases and the J segment 5 bases; nucleotides outside the gene matches: 5. CDR3 nucleotides: TGTGCCAGCAGCGTACGACAGGGGGCGACTGAAGCTTTCTTT. Encoded protein: CASSVRQGATEAFF.

Regarding this clonotype: The junction does not match germline at one end; this may be a read error. V is TRBV12-3 or TRBV12-4 and J is TRBJ2-7; 8 bases agree with TRBD1. The length of the CDR3 is 15 residues. CDR3 protein: CVSSSPGTGKNEQYF. The CDR3 nucleotides read TGTGTCAGCAGTTCCCCCGGGACAGGAAAAAACGAGCAGTACTTC.

The sample holds many counts of this clonotype. The V gene is TRBV7-2, the J gene TRBJ2-1; D is ambiguous. Germline CDR1 reads SGHTA; CDR2 reads FQGNSA. The CDR3 consists of 15 residues. The V gene lost 1 base and the J gene lost 2 bases, with 9 bases spanning the gap. The CDR3 loop reads CASSLGAYTYNEQFF. CDR3 sequence (DNA): TGTGCCAGCAGCTTAGGGGCATACACCTACAATGAGCAGTTCTTC.

This clonotype has ten or more counts. This rearrangement joins TRBV20-1 to TRBJ1-1; D is unclear. Germline loops: CDR1 DFQATT, CDR2 SNEGSKA (reference sequence). The ends were cut back, 6 bases at V and 7 bases at J, with 15 bases in the middle. The CDR3 sequence is 12 residues long. The CDR3 region has the DNA TGCAGTGCCCCGTCGGATAGGAGTGAAGCTTTCTTT. Protein product: CSAPSDRSEAFF.

At least ten counts were recorded for this clonotype. This chain connects TRBV3-1 to TRBJ2-5, with no clear D. Between the trimmed V and J ends, which lost 4 bases and 0 bases, there was a span of 12 bases. CDR1 and CDR2 (germline): LGHDT, YNNKEL (reference sequence). The CDR3 contains 15 residues. This chain's CDR3 is CASSPLARYQETQYF. DNA of the CDR3: TGTGCCAGCAGCCCGTTGGCGAGGTACCAAGAGACCCAGTACTTC.

V usage is TRBV28 and J usage is TRBJ1-1, with D perhaps TRBD1 (5 bases). The CDR3 spans 14 residues. CDR1 and CDR2 (germline): MDHEN, SYDVKM. Trimming shortened V by 3 bases and J by 3 bases, and 11 bases separated the two germline ends. The DNA of the CDR3 is TGTGCCAGCAGTTTCGCAGGGCTGGACACTGAAGCTTTCTTT. It is translated as CASSFAGLDTEAFF.

A few counts support this clonotype. A read error may account for a junction end that differs from germline. This chain joins TRBV7-7 and TRBJ2-5; the D gene is possibly TRBD2 (6 bases). Germline loops: CDR1 SSHAT, CDR2 FNYEAQ (reference sequence). CDR3 length: 13 residues. The CDR3 coding sequence is TGTGCTAGCAGCCGGGACTTTCAAGAGACCCAGTACTTC. This codes for CASSRDFQETQYF.

The V and J genes are TRBV25-1 and TRBJ2-5; D possibly uses TRBD1 or TRBD2 (6 bases each). Trimming left V 9 bases short and J 2 bases short, with 10 bases between. The germline V gene encodes CDR1 MGHDK and CDR2 SYGVNS. There are 12 residues in the CDR3. The CDR3 is CASGGGQETQYF. DNA for the CDR3: TGTGCCAGTGGAGGGGGTCAAGAGACCCAGTACTTC.